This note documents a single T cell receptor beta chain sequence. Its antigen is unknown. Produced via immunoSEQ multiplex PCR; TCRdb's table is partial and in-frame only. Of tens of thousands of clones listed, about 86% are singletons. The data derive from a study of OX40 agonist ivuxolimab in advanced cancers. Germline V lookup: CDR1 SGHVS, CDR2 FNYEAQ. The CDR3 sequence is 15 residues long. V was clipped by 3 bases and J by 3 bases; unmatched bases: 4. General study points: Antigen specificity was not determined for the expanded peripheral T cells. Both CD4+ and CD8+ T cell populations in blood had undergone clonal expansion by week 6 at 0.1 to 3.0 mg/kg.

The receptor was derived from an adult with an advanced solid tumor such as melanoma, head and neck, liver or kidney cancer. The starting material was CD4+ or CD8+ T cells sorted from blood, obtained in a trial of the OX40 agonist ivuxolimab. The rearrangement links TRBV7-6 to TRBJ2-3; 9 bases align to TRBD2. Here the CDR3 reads CASSLRGGGTDTQYF. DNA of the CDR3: TGTGCCAGCAGCTTGCGGGGGGGAGGAACAGATACGCAGTATTTT.